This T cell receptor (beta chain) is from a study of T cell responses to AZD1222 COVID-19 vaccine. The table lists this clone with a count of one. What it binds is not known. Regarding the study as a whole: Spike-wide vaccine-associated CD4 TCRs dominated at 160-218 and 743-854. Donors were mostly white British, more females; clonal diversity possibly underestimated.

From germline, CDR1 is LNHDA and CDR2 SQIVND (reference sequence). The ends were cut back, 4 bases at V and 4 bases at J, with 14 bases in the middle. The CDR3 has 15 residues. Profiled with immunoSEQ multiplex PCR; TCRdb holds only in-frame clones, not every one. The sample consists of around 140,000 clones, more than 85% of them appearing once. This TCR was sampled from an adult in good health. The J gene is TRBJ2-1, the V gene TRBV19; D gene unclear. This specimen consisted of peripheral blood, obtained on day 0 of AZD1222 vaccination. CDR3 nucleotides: TGTGCCAGTAGTAGAGGCAGGACCCCATACAATGAGCAGTTCTTC. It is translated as CASSRGRTPYNEQFF.